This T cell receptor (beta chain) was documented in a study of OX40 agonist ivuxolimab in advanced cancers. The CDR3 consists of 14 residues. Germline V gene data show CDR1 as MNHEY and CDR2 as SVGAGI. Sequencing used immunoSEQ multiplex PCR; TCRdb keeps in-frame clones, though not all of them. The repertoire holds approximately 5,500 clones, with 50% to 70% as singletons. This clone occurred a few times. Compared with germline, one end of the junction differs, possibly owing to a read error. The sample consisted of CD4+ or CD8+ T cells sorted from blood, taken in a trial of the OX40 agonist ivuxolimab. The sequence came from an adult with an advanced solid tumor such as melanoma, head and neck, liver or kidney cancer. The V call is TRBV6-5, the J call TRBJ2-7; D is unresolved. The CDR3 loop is CAISASEPIYEQYF. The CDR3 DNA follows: TGTGCCATCAGTGCCTCGGAGCCCATCTACGAGCAGTACTTC.